The T cell receptor beta chain under discussion was sequenced for a study of beta chain features in type 1 diabetes. Whole-study context: Examined across all samples were some 110 million sorted cells.

The sequenced template was cDNA made from the entire isolated RNA. Sequencing was performed with immunoSEQ multiplex PCR; in TCRdb, only in-frame clones are kept and a portion is missing. Here the sample spans fewer than 900,000 clones, about a sixth being singletons. This clone has just a few counts. The material sequenced was naive CD4+ T cells from blood. The source is a woman aged 18 to 35 in good health.

Here the CDR3 reads CAIGDQRGSTDTQYF. As DNA, the CDR3 is TGTGCCATCGGAGACCAGCGGGGGAGCACAGATACGCAGTATTTT. The chain carries TRBV10-3 and TRBJ2-3; 8 bases map to TRBD2. The germline gives CDR1 ENHRY, CDR2 SYGVKD. The V gene end was trimmed by 8 bases and the J gene end by 0 bases; junction bases not matched to a gene: 7. CDR3 length equals 15 residues.